This T cell receptor beta chain was sequenced in a study of shared clonotypes between healthy human individuals. Turning to the study itself: CD8 memory received one plate per donor, CD8 naive two, CD4 memory three and CD4 naive three.

Study-wide findings and caveats: With few donors, the genetic and exposure-history diversity represented was limited. Naive subsets generally exceeded memory subsets in estimated richness.

From germline, CDR1 is MGHRA and CDR2 YSYEKL. This CDR3 is 14 amino acids long. Trimming took off 0 bases at V and 6 bases at J, with 11 bases between the two ends. The naive CD8 fraction comprised CD45RO-negative cells positively selected for CCR7 and excluded terminally differentiated effector memory CD45RA+ cells. In the authors' methods: ImmunoSEQ output held junction-only sequences without quality scores, so filtering differed. Assay used: immunoSEQ multiplex PCR; TCRdb lists only in-frame clones, some missing. V and J calls and clone size are given by that table; D and trimming were obtained from the DNA. The sample carries approximately 650,000 clones, roughly 95% recorded once. As concerns this clone: Its specificity is unknown.

Sequencing was done on a sample of naive CD8+ T cells sorted from blood. The genes are TRBV4-1 and TRBJ1-1, with unresolved D. This receptor was obtained from a woman aged 25 to 39 in good health. Written as DNA, the CDR3 is TGCGCCAGCAGCCAAGATATTCGGGCCCCTGAAGCTTTCTTT. Its protein is CASSQDIRAPEAFF.